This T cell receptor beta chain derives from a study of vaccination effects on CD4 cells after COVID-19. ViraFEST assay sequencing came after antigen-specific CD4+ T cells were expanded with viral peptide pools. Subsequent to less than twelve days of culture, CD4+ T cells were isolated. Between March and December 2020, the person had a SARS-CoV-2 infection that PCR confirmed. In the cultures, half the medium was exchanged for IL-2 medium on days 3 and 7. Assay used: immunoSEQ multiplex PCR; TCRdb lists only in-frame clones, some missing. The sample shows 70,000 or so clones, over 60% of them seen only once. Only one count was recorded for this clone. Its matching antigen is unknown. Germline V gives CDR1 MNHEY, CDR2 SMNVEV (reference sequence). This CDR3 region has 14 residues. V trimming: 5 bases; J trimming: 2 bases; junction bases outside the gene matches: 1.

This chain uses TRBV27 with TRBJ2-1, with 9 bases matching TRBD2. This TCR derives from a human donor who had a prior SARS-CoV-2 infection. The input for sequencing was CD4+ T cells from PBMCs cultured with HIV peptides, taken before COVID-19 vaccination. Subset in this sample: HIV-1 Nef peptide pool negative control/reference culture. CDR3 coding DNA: TGTGCCAGCAGTGTAGCGGGAGCCTACAATGAGCAGTTCTTC. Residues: CASSVAGAYNEQFF.